The TCR beta chain under discussion was sequenced for a study of blood T cell repertoires in COVID-19. Study as a whole: Italy, Spain and the United States were the sources of the convalescent and acute COVID-19 samples. Nucleic acid was either cDNA or gDNA, and it came from T cells, B-cell-depleted T cells, or PBMCs.

Seattle patients were enrolled while actively infected and followed longitudinally. As originally analysed: By means of reference gene primer amplification, nucleated cell counts were estimated. TCRdb keeps only in-frame clones here, not all; method: immunoSEQ multiplex PCR. V and J calls and clone size are copied from that table; D and trimming were computed from the DNA. The sample shows hundreds of thousands of clones, over 70% of them seen only once. The CDR3 has 15 residues. Trimming stripped 3 bases from V and 6 bases from J, with 15 bases between. Germline V gene data show CDR1 as SGHRS and CDR2 as YFSETQ. This clone was recorded a few times.

This TCR was recovered from a woman between 45 and 65 years old with COVID-19, enrolled during active disease. The sequenced material came from peripheral blood. This rearrangement joins TRBV5-1 to TRBJ1-4; D is perhaps TRBD1 (5 bases). The CDR3 DNA reads as TGCGCCAGCAGCTCAAGCGGGGGAGGGGATGAAAAACTGTTTTTT. Encoded protein: CASSSSGGGDEKLFF.